Listed here is a single T cell receptor (beta chain). The target antigen is unknown. Trimming removed 4 bases at V and 7 bases at J, with 8 bases between. CDR1 is SNHLY and CDR2 is FYNNEI in the germline V gene. The CDR3 length is 11 residues. The data stem from a study of radiation and T cells in renal cell carcinoma. Libraries were prepared by immunoSEQ multiplex PCR; TCRdb keeps only in-frame clonotypes and omits some of them. The sample consists of about 95,000 clones, 65% to 90% of them appearing once. Time point specified: baseline pretreatment blood. Treatment described: 15 Gy SBRT to primary tumor, nephrectomy 4 weeks later. Serial blood draws occurred at baseline and 2 and 4 weeks post-SBRT. This renal cell carcinoma was of the clear cell type. Points from the study as a whole: No pretreatment tumor biopsies were available for baseline clonotypes.

The source was blood, collected from a patient whose treatment included radiotherapy and nephrectomy. V and J are TRBV2 and TRBJ2-7; D is uncertain. The receptor was isolated from a man in his forties or fifties with renal cell carcinoma. CDR3 sequence reads: CASSAPQEQYF. CDR3 DNA sequence: TGTGCCAGCAGTGCACCTCAGGAGCAGTACTTC. The full variable domain, in which reference TRBV2 and TRBJ2-7 provide the parts outside the CDR3, is EPEVTQTPSHQVTQMGQEVILRCVPISNHLYFYWYRQILGQKVEFLVSFYNNEISEKSEIFDDQFSVERPDGSNFTLKIRSTKLEDSAMYFCASSAPQEQYFGPGTRLTVT.